These 10 T cell receptor beta chains were all obtained from the same sample, sequenced in a study of control samples from healthy donors and cancer patients. Assay used: immunoSEQ multiplex PCR; TCRdb lists only in-frame clones, some missing. Here the sample spans about 170,000 clones, around 95% being singletons. Sequencing was performed on blood. These receptors all come from a woman aged 60-70 years in good health.

The chain recombines TRBV2 with TRBJ1-1; D not resolved. CDR1 is SNHLY, CDR2 FYNNEI, per germline. CDR3 size: 14 residues. Trimming cost V 4 bases and J 0 bases, with 9 bases left between them. CDR3 residues: CASSGPAVNTEAFF. CDR3 sequence (DNA): TGTGCCAGCAGTGGTCCCGCGGTGAACACTGAAGCTTTCTTT.

This CDR3 is CASSYPGQKETQYF. Written as DNA, the CDR3 is TGTGCCAGCAGTTACCCCGGGCAGAAAGAGACCCAGTACTTC. This chain connects TRBV6-2 or TRBV6-3 to TRBJ2-5, with unresolved D. Deletions cut 2 bases from V and 3 bases from J, with 10 bases between. This CDR3 is 14 amino acids long. The germline V gene has CDR1 MNHEY and CDR2 SVGEGT.

The CDR3 sequence is CASTPAPGDTGELFF. The CDR3 DNA reads as TGCGCCAGCACCCCTGCGCCAGGCGATACCGGGGAGCTGTTTTTT. This sequence joins TRBV5-1 and TRBJ2-2; D ambiguous. V gave up 6 bases and J gave up 5 bases, with 17 bases separating them. The CDR3 is made up of 15 amino acids. CDR1 SGHRS and CDR2 YFSETQ come from the germline V gene.

This clone showed up just a few times. This sequence joins TRBV6-6 and TRBJ2-2, with a possible D match to TRBD2 (7 bases). Germline assignment: CDR1 MNHNY and CDR2 SVGAGI (reference sequence). The CDR3 has 15 amino acids. The V end was cut by 5 bases, the J end by 1 base, with 11 bases between. CDR3: CASSRGTMNTGELFF. In nucleotides, the CDR3 is TGTGCCAGCAGTAGGGGGACTATGAACACCGGGGAGCTGTTTTTT.

This sequence joins TRBV6-2 or TRBV6-3 and TRBJ1-1; TRBD1 is a possible D gene (6 bases). The CDR3 is 14 amino acids. The V gene lost 4 bases and the J gene lost 8 bases, with 17 bases spanning the gap. Per the germline V gene, CDR1 is MNHEY and CDR2 is SVGEGT. In DNA form, the CDR3 reads TGTGCCAGCAGTTCGGGGGGGGCGAGATTAGAAGCTTTCTTT. This gives the protein CASSSGGARLEAFF.

V and J are TRBV5-1 and TRBJ1-1; weak D call: TRBD1 (5 bases). Germline assignment: CDR1 SGHRS and CDR2 YFSETQ. Between the trimmed V and J ends, which lost 0 bases and 0 bases, there was a span of 15 bases. CDR3 size: 17 residues. Written as DNA, the CDR3 is TGCGCCAGCAGCTTGGGAGTAGGGGAGGTTATGAACACTGAAGCTTTCTTT. The encoded protein is CASSLGVGEVMNTEAFF. The full variable domain, completed using reference TRBV5-1 and TRBJ1-1, is KAGVTQTPRYLIKTRGQQVTLSCSPISGHRSVSWYQQTPGQGLQFLFEYFSETQRNKGNFPGRFSGRQFSNSRSEMNVSTLELGDSALYLCASSLGVGEVMNTEAFFGQGTRLTVV.

CDR3 sequence: CASSPFGRVMNTEAFF. Written as DNA, the CDR3 is TGTGCCAGCAGCCCGTTTGGAAGGGTAATGAACACTGAAGCTTTCTTT. V and J are TRBV3-1 (or the pseudogene TRBV3-2) and TRBJ1-1; D call uncertain. Germline CDR1 LGHDT, CDR2 YNNKEL (reference sequence). V shed 4 bases and J shed 0 bases, with 15 bases lying between them. This CDR3 is built from 16 residues.

The gene calls are TRBV11-2 and TRBJ2-5; the D gene is possibly TRBD1 (6 bases). The V end was cut by 5 bases, the J end by 5 bases, with 9 bases between. The germline V gene has CDR1 SGHAT and CDR2 FQNNGV. This CDR3 spans 12 amino acids. CDR3 protein: CASSQGRETQYF. CDR3 coding DNA: TGTGCCAGCAGCCAGGGGCGGGAGACCCAGTACTTC.

V and J are TRBV19 and TRBJ1-1; no clear D gene. The CDR3 runs 12 residues. Germline V CDR1 and CDR2: LNHDA, SQIVND (reference sequence). The ends were cut back, 2 bases at V and 7 bases at J, with 8 bases in the middle. The CDR3 nucleotides read TGTGCCAGTAGTATAAGAGTTGATGAAGCTTTCTTT. Amino acid sequence: CASSIRVDEAFF.

The J gene is TRBJ1-1, the V gene TRBV9; D remains ambiguous. V lost 8 bases to trimming and J lost 0 bases, with 11 bases between them. This CDR3 has 13 residues. Germline CDR1 reads SGDLS; CDR2 reads YYNGEE. CDR3 nucleotide sequence: TGTGCCAGTGGGCGGACCATGAACACTGAAGCTTTCTTT. As protein: CASGRTMNTEAFF. Combining the CDR3 with reference TRBV9 and TRBJ1-1 gives the whole variable domain DSGVTQTPKHLITATGQRVTLRCSPRSGDLSVYWYQQSLDQGLQFLIQYYNGEERAKGNILERFSAQQFPDLHSELNLSSLELGDSALYFCASGRTMNTEAFFGQGTRLTVV.